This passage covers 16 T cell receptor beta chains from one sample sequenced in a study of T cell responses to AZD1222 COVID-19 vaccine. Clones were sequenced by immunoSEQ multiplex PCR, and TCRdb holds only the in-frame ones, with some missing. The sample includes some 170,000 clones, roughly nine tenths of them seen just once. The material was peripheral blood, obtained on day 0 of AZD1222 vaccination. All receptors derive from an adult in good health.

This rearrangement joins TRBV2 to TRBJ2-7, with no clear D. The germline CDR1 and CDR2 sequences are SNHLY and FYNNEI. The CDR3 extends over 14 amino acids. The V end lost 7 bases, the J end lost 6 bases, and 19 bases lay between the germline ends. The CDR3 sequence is CASKSGSLPGEQYF. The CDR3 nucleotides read TGTGCCAGCAAGTCAGGATCCTTACCTGGCGAGCAGTACTTC.

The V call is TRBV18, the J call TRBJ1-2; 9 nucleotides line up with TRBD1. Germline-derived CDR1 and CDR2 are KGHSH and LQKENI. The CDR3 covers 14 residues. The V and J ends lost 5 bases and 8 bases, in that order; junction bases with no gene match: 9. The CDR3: CASSTTGGGEGYTF. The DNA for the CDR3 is TGTGCCAGCTCAACAACAGGGGGCGGAGAAGGCTACACCTTC.

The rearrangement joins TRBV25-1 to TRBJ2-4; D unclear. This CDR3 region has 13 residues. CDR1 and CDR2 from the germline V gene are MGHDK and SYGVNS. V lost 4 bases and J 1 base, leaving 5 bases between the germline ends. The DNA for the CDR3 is TGTGCCAGCAGTGCCGGCGCCAAAAACATTCAGTACTTC. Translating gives CASSAGAKNIQYF.

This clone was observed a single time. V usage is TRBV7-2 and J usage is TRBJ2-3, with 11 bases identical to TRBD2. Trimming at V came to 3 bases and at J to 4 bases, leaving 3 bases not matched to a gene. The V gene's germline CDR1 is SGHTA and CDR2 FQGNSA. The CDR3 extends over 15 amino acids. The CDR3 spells CASSFTSGSADTQYF. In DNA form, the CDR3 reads TGTGCCAGCAGCTTCACTAGCGGGAGCGCAGATACGCAGTATTTT.

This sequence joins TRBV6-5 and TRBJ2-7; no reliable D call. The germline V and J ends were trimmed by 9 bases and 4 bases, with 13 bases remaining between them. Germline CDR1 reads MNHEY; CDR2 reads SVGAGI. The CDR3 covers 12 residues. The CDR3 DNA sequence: TGTGCCAGTGGCCCCTATTCGTACGAGCAGTACTTC. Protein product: CASGPYSYEQYF.

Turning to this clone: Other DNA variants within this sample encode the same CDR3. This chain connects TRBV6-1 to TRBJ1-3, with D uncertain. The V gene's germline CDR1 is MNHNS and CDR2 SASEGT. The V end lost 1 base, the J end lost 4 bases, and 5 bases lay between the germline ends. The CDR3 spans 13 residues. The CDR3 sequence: CASSEGSGNTIYF. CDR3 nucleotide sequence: TGTGCCAGCAGTGAAGGCTCGGGAAACACCATATATTTT.

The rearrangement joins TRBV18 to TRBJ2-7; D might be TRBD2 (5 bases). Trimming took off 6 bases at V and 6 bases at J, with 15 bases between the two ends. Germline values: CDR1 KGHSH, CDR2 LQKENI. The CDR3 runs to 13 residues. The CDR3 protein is CASSRSLEGEQYF. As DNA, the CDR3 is TGTGCCAGCTCTCGGTCCCTCGAGGGCGAGCAGTACTTC.

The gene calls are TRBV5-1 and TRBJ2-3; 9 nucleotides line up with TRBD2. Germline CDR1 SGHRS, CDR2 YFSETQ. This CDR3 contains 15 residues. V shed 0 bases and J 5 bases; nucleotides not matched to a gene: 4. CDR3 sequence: CASSLGGRDGDTQYF. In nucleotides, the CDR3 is TGCGCCAGCAGCTTGGGCGGGAGGGATGGAGATACGCAGTATTTT.

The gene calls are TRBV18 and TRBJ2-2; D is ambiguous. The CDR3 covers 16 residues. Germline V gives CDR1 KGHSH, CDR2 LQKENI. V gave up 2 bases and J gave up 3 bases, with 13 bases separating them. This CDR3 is CASSPRAPPDTGELFF. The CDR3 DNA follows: TGTGCCAGCTCACCAAGGGCGCCTCCCGACACCGGGGAGCTGTTTTTT. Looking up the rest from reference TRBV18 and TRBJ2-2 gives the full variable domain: NAGVMQNPRHLVRRRGQEARLRCSPMKGHSHVYWYRQLPEEGLKFMVYLQKENIIDESGMPKERFSAEFPKEGPSILRIQQVVRGDSAAYFCASSPRAPPDTGELFFGEGSRLTVL.

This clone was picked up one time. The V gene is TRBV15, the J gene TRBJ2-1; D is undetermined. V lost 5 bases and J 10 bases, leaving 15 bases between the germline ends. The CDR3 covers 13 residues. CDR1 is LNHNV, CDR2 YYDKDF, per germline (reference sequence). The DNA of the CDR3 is TGTGCCACCAGCCATTTGGTAGTGGTGGAGCAGTTCTTC. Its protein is CATSHLVVVEQFF.

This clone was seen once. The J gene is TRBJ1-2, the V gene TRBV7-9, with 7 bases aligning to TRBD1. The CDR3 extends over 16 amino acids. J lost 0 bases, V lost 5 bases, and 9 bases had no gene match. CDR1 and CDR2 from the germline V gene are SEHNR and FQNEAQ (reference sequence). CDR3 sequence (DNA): TGTGCCAGCAGCCGAGAGGGGGCCCGCTCTAACTATGGCTACACCTTC. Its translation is CASSREGARSNYGYTF.

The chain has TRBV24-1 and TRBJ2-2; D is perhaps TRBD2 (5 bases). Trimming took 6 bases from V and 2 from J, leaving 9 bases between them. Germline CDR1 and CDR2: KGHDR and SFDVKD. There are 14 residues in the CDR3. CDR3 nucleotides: TGTGCCACCAGTCCTAGCCGAAACACCGGGGAGCTGTTTTTT. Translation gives CATSPSRNTGELFF.

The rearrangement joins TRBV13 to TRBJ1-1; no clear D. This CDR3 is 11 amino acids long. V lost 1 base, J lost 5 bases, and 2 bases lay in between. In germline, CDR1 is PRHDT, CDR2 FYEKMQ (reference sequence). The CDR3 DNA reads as TGTGCCAGCAGCTTAGTAACTGAAGCTTTCTTT. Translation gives CASSLVTEAFF.

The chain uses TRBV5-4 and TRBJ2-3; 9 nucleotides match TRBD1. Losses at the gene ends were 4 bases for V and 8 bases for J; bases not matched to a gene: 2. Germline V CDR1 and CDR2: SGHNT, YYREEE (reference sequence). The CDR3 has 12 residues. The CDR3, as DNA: TGTGCCAGCAGCCCGACAGGGGGTACGCAGTATTTT. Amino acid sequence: CASSPTGGTQYF.

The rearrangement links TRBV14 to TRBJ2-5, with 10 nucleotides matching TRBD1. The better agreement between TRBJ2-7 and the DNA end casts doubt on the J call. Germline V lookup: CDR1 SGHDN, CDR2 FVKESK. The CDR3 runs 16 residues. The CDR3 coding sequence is TGTGCCAGCAGCCAAGAGCCGGGACAGGGGTCTTACGAGCAGTACTTC. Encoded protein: CASSQEPGQGSYEQYF.

The CDR3 here is CASSYSSGKLFF. The CDR3 nucleotides read TGTGCCAGCAGTTACTCGAGTGGAAAACTGTTTTTT. This chain uses TRBV6-5 with TRBJ1-4; D unclear. Germline V lookup: CDR1 MNHEY, CDR2 SVGAGI. The CDR3 sequence is 12 residues long. V was shortened by 0 bases and J by 10 bases, with 6 bases between the two germline ends.